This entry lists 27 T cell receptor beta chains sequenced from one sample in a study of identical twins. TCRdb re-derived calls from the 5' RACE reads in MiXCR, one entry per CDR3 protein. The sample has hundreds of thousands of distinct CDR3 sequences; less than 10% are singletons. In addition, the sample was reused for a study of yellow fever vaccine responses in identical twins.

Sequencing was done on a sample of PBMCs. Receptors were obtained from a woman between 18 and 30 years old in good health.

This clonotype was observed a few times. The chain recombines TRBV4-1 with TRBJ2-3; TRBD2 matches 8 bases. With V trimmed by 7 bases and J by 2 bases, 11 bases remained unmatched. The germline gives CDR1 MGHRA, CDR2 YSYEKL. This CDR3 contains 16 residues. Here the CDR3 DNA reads TGCGCCAGCACCCCCGGGGAGCGGGGGAACACAGATACGCAGTATTTT. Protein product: CASTPGERGNTDTQYF.

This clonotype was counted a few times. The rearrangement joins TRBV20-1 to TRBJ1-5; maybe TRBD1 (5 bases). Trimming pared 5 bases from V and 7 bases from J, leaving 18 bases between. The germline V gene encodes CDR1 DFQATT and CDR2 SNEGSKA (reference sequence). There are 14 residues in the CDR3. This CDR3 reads CSALGGGVGQPQHF. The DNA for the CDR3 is TGCAGTGCTCTCGGCGGGGGGGTAGGGCAGCCCCAGCATTTT.

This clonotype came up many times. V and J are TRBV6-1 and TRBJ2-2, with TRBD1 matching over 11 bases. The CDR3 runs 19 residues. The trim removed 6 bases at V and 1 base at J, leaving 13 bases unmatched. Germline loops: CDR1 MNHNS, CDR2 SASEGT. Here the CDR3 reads CASRVDPGQGVLNTGELFF. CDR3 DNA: TGTGCCAGCAGGGTCGACCCGGGACAGGGGGTACTGAACACCGGGGAGCTGTTTTTT.

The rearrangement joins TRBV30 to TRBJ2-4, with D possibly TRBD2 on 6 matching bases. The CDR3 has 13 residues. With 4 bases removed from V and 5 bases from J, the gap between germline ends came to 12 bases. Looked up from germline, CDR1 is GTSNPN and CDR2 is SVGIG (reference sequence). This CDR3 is CAWTGDSENIQYF. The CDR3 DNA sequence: TGTGCCTGGACGGGAGACAGTGAAAACATTCAGTACTTC.

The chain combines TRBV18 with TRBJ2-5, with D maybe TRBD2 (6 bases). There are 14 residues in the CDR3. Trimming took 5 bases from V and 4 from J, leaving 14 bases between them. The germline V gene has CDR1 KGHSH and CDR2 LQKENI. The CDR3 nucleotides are TGTGCCAGCTCATTCCGGGACTTCGGAGAGACCCAGTACTTC. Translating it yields CASSFRDFGETQYF. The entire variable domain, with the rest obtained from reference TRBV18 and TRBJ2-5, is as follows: NAGVMQNPRHLVRRRGQEARLRCSPMKGHSHVYWYRQLPEEGLKFMVYLQKENIIDESGMPKERFSAEFPKEGPSILRIQQVVRGDSAAYFCASSFRDFGETQYFGPGTRLLVL.

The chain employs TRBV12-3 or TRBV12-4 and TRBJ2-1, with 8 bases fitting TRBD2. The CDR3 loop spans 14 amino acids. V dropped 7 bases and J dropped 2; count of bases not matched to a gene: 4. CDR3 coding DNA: TGTGCCAGCACCCCGGGAGGGGCCTACAATGAGCAGTTCTTC. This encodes CASTPGGAYNEQFF.

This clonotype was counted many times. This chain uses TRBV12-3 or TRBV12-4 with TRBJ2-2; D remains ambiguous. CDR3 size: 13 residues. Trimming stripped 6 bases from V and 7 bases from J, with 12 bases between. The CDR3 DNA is TGTGCCAGCAGGCTCCTTGTCGGCGGGGAGCTGTTTTTT. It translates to CASRLLVGGELFF.

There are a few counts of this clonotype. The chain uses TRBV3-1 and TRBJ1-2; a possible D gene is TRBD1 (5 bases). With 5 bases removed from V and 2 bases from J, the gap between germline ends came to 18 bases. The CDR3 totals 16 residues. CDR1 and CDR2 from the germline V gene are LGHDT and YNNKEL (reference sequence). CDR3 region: CASSSSTGTTNYGYTF. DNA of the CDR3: TGTGCCAGCAGCTCATCAACCGGGACGACAAACTATGGCTACACCTTC.

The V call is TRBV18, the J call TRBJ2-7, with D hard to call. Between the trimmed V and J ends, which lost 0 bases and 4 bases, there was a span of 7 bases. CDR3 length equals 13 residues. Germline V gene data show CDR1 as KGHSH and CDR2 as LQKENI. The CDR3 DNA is TGTGCCAGCTCACCACCTGAGATTTACGAGCAGTACTTC. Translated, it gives CASSPPEIYEQYF. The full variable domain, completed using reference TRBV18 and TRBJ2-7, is NAGVMQNPRHLVRRRGQEARLRCSPMKGHSHVYWYRQLPEEGLKFMVYLQKENIIDESGMPKERFSAEFPKEGPSILRIQQVVRGDSAAYFCASSPPEIYEQYFGPGTRLTVT.

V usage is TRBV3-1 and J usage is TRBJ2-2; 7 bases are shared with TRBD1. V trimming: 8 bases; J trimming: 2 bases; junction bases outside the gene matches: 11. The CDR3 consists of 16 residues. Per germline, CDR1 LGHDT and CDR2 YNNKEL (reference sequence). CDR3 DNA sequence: TGTGCCAGCCACTTACGAGGGGGCTTTAACACCGGGGAGCTGTTTTTT. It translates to CASHLRGGFNTGELFF.

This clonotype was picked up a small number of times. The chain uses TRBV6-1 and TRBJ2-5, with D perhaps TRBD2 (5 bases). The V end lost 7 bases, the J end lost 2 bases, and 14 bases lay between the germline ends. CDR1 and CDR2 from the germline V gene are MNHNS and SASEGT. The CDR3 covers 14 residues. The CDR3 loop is CASNSRANQETQYF. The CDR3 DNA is TGTGCCAGCAACTCGAGGGCCAATCAAGAGACCCAGTACTTC.

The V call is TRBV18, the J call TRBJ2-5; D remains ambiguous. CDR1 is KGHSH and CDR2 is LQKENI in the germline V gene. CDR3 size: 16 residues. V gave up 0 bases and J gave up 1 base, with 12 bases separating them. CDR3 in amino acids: CASSPPIIGFQETQYF. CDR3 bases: TGTGCCAGCTCACCACCGATTATCGGGTTCCAAGAGACCCAGTACTTC.

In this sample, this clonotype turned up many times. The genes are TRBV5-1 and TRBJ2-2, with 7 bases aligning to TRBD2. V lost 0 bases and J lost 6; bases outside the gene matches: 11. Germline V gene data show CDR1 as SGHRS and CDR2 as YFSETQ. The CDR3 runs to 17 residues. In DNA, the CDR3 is TGCGCCAGCAGCTTGGTTGGCGGGAGTGCGGTGGCCGGGGAGCTGTTTTTT. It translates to CASSLVGGSAVAGELFF.

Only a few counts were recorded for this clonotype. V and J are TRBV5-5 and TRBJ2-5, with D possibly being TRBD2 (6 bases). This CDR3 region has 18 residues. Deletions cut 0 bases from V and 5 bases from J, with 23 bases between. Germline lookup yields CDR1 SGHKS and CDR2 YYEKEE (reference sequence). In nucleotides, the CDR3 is TGTGCCAGCAGCTTGGCCTCTGAATTTAGGGGAGGCTCCGAGACCCAGTACTTC. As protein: CASSLASEFRGGSETQYF.

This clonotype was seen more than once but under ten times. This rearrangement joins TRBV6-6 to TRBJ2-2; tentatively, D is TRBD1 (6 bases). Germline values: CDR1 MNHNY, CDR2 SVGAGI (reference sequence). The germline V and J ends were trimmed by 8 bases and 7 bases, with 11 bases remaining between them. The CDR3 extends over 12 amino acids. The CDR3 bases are TGTGCCAGCTCCAGGGGCAACGGGGAGCTGTTTTTT. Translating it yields CASSRGNGELFF.

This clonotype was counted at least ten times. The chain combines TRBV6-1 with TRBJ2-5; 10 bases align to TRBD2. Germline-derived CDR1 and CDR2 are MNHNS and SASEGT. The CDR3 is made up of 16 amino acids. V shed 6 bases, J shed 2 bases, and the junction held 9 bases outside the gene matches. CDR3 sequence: CASSPGTSVPQETQYF. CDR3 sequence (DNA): TGTGCCAGCAGCCCCGGGACTAGCGTGCCTCAAGAGACCCAGTACTTC.

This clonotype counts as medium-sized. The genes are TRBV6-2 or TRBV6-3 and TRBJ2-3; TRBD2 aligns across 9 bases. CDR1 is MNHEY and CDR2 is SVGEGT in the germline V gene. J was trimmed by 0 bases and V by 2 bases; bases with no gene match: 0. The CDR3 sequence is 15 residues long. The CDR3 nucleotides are TGTGCCAGCAGTTACACTAGCGGGAGCACAGATACGCAGTATTTT. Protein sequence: CASSYTSGSTDTQYF.

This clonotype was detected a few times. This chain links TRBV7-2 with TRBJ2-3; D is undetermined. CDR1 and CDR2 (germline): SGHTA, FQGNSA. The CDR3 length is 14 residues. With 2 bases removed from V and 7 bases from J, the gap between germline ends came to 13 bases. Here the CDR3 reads CASSLPSLRNTQYF. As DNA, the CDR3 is TGTGCCAGCAGCTTACCGTCCCTGCGAAATACGCAGTATTTT.

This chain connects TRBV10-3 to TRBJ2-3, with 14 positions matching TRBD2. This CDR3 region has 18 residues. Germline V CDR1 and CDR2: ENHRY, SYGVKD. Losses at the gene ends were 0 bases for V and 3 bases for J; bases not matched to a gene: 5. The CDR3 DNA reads TGTGCCATCAGTGAGTCCCGCGGGACTAGCGGGAGAACAGATACGCAGTATTTT. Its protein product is CAISESRGTSGRTDTQYF.

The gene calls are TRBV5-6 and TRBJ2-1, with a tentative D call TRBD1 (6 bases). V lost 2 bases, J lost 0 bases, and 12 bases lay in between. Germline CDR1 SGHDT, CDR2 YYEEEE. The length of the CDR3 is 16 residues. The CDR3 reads CASSFLDRSSYNEQFF. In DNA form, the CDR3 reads TGTGCCAGCAGCTTCCTTGACAGGAGCTCCTACAATGAGCAGTTCTTC. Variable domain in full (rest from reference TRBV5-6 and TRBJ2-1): DAGVTQSPTHLIKTRGQQVTLRCSPKSGHDTVSWYQQALGQGPQFIFQYYEEEERQRGNFPDRFSGHQFPNYSSELNVNALLLGDSALYLCASSFLDRSSYNEQFFGPGTRLTVL.

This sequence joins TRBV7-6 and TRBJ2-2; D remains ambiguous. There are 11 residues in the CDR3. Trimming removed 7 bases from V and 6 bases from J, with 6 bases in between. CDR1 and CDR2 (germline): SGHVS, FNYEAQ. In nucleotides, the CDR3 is TGTGCCAGCACTTCGTCCGGGGAGCTGTTTTTT. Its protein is CASTSSGELFF.

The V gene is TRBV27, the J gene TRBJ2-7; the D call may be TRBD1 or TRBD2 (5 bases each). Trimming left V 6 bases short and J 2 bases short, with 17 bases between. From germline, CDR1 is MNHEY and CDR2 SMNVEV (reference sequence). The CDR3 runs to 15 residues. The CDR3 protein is CASSLLGDGTYEQYF. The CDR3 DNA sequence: TGTGCCAGCAGCCTGTTGGGGGACGGGACCTACGAGCAGTACTTC.

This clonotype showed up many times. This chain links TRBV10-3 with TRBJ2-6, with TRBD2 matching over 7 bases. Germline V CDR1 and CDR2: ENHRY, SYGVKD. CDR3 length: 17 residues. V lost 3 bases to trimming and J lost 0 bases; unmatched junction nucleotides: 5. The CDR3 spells CAISDGGSSSGANVLTF. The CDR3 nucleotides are TGTGCCATCAGTGACGGGGGGTCCTCCTCTGGGGCCAACGTCCTGACTTTC.

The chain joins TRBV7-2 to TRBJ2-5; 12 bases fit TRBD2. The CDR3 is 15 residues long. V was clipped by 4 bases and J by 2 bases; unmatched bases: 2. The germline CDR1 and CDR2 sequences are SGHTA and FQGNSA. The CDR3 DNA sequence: TGTGCCAGCAGCTCTAGCGGGGGGGAACAAGAGACCCAGTACTTC. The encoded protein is CASSSSGGEQETQYF.

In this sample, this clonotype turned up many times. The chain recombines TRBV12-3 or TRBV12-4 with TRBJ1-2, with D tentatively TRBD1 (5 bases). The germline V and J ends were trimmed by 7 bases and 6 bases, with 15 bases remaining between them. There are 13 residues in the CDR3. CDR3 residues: CASTDLGTHGYTF. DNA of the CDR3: TGTGCCAGCACCGATTTGGGGACCCATGGCTACACCTTC.

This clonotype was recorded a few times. CDR3 in DNA: TGTGCCAGCAGTCGACAGGGGCCCACGCCCGGGGAGCTGTTTTTT. It yields the protein CASSRQGPTPGELFF. This rearrangement joins TRBV6-1 to TRBJ2-2, with TRBD1 matching 8 bases. This CDR3 comprises 15 residues. The V and J ends lost 5 bases and 6 bases, in that order; junction bases with no gene match: 8. Germline CDR1 MNHNS, CDR2 SASEGT.

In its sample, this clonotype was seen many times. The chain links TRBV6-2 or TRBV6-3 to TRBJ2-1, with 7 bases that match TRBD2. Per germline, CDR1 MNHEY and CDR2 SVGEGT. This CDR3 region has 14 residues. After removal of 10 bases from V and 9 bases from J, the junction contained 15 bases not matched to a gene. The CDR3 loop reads CATTLLAGLGEQFF. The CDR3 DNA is TGTGCCACCACCCTCTTAGCGGGCCTAGGTGAGCAGTTCTTC.